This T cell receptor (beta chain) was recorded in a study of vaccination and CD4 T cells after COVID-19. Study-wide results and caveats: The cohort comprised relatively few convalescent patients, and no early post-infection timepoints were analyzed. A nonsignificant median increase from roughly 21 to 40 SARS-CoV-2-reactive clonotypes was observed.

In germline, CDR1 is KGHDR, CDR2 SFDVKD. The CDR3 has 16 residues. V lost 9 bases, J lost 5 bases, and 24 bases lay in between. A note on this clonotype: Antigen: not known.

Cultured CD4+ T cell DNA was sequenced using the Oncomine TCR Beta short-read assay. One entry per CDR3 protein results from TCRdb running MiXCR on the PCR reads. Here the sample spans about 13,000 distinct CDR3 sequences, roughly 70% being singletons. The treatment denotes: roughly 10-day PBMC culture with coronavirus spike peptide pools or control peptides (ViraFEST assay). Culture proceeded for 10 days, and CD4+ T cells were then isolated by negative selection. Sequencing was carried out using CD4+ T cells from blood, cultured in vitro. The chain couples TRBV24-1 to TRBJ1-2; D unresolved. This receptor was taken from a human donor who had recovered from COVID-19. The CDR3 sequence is CATLTEPTRRPYGYTF. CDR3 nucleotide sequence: TGTGCCACCCTAACGGAGCCCACCCGAAGGCCGTATGGCTACACCTTC.